Here is one TCR beta chain with its context. The data originate from a study of shared clonotypes between healthy human individuals. Study at large: With ages of 18 to 49, the donors were a couple of women and three men.

The CDR3 totals 15 residues. Trimming took 6 bases from V and 1 from J; bases not matched to a gene: 5. The V gene's germline CDR1 is MNHNS and CDR2 SASEGT. Healthy and HIV-negative, the adult donors had no recent acute infections or vaccinations. Unsorted PBMCs provided DNA that was sequenced on ten immunoSEQ deep assay plates. TCRdb's table, derived via immunoSEQ multiplex PCR, lists solely in-frame clones and lacks some. The table records roughly 510,000 clones, around 79% of them present only once. This sequence joins TRBV6-1 and TRBJ2-1; 8 bases align to TRBD1. This receptor was obtained from a woman aged 40 to 50 in good health. Some clones in this sample may be carry-over from other donors' samples. Sequenced material: PBMCs. Here the CDR3 reads CASRAGQGSYNEQFF. CDR3 coding DNA: TGTGCCAGCAGGGCTGGACAGGGTTCCTACAATGAGCAGTTCTTC.